This is a list of T cell receptor beta chains from one sample in a study of regulatory T cells in long-lasting Graves disease. TCRdb fed the multiplex PCR reads into MiXCR, producing one record per CDR3 protein. The sample yields 600,000 to 850,000 distinct CDR3 sequences, about 32% seen once. This specimen was peripheral blood mononuclear cells (PBMCs), taken when the disease was refractory, from a patient treated with antithyroid drugs. These receptors all come from a female donor with Graves disease. The CDR3 runs from the conserved cysteine through the conserved F or W. A D gene is named only where the DNA matches it firmly. Size is stated for part of the rows, as once, few or many counts, or as a class when the clone is expanded.

length	D	size	V	J	CDR3	DNA
12	.	.	TRBV29-1	TRBJ2-5	CSVDQTEETQYF	TGCAGCGTTGACCAAACAGAAGAGACCCAGTACTTC
11	.	.	TRBV20-1	TRBJ2-7	CSAAFQYEQYF	TGCAGTGCGGCGTTTCAGTACGAGCAGTACTTC
16	TRBD2	.	TRBV6-1	TRBJ2-7	CASRSDTSGIVGEQYF	TGTGCCAGCAGATCCGACACTAGCGGCATCGTTGGGGAGCAGTACTTC
15	.	.	TRBV27	TRBJ2-7	CASNARGGSSYEQYF	TGTGCCAGCAACGCTAGAGGGGGGAGCTCCTACGAGCAGTACTTC
13	TRBD1	few	TRBV25-1	TRBJ1-1	CASRETGGTEAFF	TGTGCCAGCAGGGAGACAGGGGGCACTGAAGCTTTCTTT
12	.	.	TRBV10-3	TRBJ1-2	CAISESDYGYTF	TGTGCCATCAGTGAGTCGGACTATGGCTACACCTTC
18	.	.	TRBV11-2	TRBJ2-7	CASSRVIRGTPKNYEQYF	TGTGCCAGCAGCCGAGTCATCCGCGGGACTCCTAAAAACTACGAGCAGTACTTC
15	TRBD1	many	TRBV2	TRBJ2-6	CASSPTGAGANVLTF	TGTGCCAGCAGTCCTACAGGGGCTGGGGCCAACGTCCTGACTTTC
13	.	few	TRBV2	TRBJ2-2	CASTLRLFGELFF	TGTGCCAGCACGCTTCGGCTTTTCGGGGAGCTGTTTTTT
14	.	.	TRBV5-1	TRBJ1-2	CASSLDQGLDGYTF	TGCGCCAGCAGCTTGGACCAGGGATTGGATGGCTACACCTTC
14	TRBD2	once	TRBV12-3/TRBV12-4	TRBJ2-1	CASSFGRARDEQFF	TGTGCCAGCAGTTTCGGGAGGGCCCGAGATGAGCAGTTCTTC
14	.	.	TRBV24-1	TRBJ2-2	CATSEAKNTGELFF	TGTGCCACCAGCGAGGCAAAGAACACCGGGGAGCTGTTTTTT
13	.	.	TRBV9	TRBJ1-1	CASSVKTDTEAFF	TGTGCCAGCAGCGTAAAGACAGACACTGAAGCTTTCTTT
15	.	.	TRBV6-1	TRBJ1-1	CASGEVGNMNTEAFF	TGTGCCAGCGGAGAGGTAGGGAACATGAACACTGAAGCTTTCTTT
16	TRBD1	few	TRBV15	TRBJ2-2	CATSRVGTGVTGELFF	TGTGCCACCAGCAGAGTCGGGACAGGGGTAACCGGGGAGCTGTTTTTT
14	TRBD2	.	TRBV4-1	TRBJ2-7	CASSQAWTSYEQYF	TGCGCCAGCAGCCAAGCCTGGACTAGCTACGAGCAGTACTTC